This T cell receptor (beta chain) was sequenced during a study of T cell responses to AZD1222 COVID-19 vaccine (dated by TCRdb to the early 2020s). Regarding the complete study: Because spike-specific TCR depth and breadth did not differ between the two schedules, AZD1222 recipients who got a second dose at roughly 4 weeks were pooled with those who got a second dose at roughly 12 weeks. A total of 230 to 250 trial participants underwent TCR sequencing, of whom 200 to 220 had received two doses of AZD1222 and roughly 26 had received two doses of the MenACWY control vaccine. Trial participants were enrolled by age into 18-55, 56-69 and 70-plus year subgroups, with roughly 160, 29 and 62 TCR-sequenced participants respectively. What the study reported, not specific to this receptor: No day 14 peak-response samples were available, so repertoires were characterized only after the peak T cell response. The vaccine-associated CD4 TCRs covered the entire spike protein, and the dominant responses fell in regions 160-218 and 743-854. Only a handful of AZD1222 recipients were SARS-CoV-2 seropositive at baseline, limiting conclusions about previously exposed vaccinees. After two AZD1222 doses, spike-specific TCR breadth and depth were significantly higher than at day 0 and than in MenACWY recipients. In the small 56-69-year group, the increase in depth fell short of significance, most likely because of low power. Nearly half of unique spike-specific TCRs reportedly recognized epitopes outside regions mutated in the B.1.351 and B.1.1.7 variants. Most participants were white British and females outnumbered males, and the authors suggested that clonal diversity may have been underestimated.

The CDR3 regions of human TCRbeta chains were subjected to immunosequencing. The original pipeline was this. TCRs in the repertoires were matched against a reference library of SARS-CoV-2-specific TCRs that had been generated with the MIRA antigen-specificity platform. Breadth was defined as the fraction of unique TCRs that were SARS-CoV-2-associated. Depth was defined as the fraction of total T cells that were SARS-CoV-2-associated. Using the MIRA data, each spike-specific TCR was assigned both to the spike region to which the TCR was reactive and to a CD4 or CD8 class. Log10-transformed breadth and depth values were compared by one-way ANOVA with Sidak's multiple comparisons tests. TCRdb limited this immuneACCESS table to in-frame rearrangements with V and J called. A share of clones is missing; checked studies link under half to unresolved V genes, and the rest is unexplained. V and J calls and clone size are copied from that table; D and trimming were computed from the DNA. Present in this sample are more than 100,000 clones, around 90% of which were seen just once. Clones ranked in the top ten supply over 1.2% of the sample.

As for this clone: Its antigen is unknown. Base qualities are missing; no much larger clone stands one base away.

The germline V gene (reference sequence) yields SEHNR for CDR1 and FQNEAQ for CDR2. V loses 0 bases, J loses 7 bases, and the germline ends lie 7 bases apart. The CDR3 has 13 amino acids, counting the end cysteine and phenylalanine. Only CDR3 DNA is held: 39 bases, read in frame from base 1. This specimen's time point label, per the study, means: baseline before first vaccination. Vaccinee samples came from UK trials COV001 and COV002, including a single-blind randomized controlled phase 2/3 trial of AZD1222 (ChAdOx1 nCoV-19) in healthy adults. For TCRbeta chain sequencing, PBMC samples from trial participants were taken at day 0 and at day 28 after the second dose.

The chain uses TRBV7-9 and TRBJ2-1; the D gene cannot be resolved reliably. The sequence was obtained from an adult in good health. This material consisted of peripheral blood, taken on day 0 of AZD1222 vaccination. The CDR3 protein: CASSLAQRNEQFF. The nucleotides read TGTGCCAGCAGCTTAGCTCAGAGGAATGAGCAGTTCTTC.